Sequencing of this T cell receptor (beta chain) was carried out in a study of cytomegalovirus exposure and HLA in healthy donors. Healthy bone marrow donors formed the donor group. PCR amplification relied on 60 Vbeta primers (plus 13 Jbeta primers). Assay used: immunoSEQ multiplex PCR; TCRdb lists only in-frame clones, some missing. This sample has roughly 110,000 clones; roughly 80% occur once, and the top ten carry more than 20%. The V gene's germline CDR1 is SNHLY and CDR2 FYNNEI. The CDR3 contains 15 residues. Germline trimming cut 6 bases from V and 6 bases from J; bases unmatched to any gene: 8. In this sample, this clone turned up a few times.

The chain links TRBV2 to TRBJ2-2, with 9 bases matching TRBD1. This clonotype originated in a young man in good health and CMV-seropositive. The specimen was PBMCs. The CDR3 sequence is CASRVIGTGPGELFF. CDR3 nucleotides: TGTGCCAGCAGGGTAATCGGGACAGGGCCCGGGGAGCTGTTTTTT.